The clone carrying this T cell receptor beta chain was recorded many times. Other DNA variants within this sample encode the same CDR3. These data are taken from a study of shared clonotypes between healthy human individuals. TCRdb keeps only in-frame clones here, not all; method: immunoSEQ multiplex PCR. The sample lists approximately 110,000 clones, less than 80% seen once, with almost 25% in the top ten. This CDR3 region has 11 residues. The V end was cut by 6 bases, the J end by 5 bases, with 7 bases between. Per germline, CDR1 MNHNS and CDR2 SASEGT. The receptor's source is a woman aged 25 to 39 in good health. The chain carries TRBV6-1 and TRBJ1-1; D call uncertain. The specimen sequenced was memory CD8+ T cells sorted from blood. Documented subset: CD45RO+ cells pooled with CCR7-negative TemRA cells. The DNA of the CDR3 is TGTGCCAGCAGAGACGGAACTGAAGCTTTCTTT. It codes for CASRDGTEAFF.